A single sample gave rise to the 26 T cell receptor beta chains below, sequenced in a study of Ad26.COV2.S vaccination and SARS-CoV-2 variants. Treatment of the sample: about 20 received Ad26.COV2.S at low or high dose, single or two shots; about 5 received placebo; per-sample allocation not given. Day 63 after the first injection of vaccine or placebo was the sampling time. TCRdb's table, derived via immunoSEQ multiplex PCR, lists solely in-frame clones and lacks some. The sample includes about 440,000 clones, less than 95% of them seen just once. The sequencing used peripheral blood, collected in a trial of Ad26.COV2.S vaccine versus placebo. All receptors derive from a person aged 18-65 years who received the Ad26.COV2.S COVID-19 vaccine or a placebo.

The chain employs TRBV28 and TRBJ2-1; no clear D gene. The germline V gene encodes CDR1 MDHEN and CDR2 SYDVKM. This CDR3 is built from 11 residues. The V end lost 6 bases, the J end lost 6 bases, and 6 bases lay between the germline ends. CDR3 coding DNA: TGTGCCAGCAGCCAGGTCAATGAGCAGTTCTTC. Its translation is CASSQVNEQFF.

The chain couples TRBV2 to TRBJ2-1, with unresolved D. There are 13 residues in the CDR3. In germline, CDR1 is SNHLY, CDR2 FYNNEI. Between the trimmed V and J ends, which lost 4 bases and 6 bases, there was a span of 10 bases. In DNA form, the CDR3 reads TGTGCCAGCAGTGTGACACCTCCCAATGAGCAGTTCTTC. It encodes CASSVTPPNEQFF.

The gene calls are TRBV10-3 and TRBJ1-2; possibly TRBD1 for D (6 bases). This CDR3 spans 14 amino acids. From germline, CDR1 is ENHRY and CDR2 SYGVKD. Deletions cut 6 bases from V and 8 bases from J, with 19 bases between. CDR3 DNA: TGTGCCATCAGAAAGGACAGTTATGCAAACGGCTACACCTTC. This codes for CAIRKDSYANGYTF.

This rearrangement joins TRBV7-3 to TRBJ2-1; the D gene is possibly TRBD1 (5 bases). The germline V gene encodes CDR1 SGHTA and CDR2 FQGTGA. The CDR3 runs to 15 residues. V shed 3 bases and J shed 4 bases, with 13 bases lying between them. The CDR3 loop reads CASSFQGSLYNEQFF. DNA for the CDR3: TGTGCCAGCAGCTTTCAGGGATCCCTTTACAATGAGCAGTTCTTC. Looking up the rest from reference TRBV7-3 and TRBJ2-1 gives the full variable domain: GAGVSQTPSNKVTEKGKYVELRCDPISGHTALYWYRQSLGQGPEFLIYFQGTGAADDSGLPNDRFFAVRPEGSVSTLKIQRTERGDSAVYLCASSFQGSLYNEQFFGPGTRLTVL.

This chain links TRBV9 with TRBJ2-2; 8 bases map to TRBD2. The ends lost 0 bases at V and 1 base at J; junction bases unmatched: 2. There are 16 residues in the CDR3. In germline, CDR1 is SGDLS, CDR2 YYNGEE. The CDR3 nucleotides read TGTGCCAGCAGCGTAGAACTAGCGGAGAACACCGGGGAGCTGTTTTTT. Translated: CASSVELAENTGELFF.

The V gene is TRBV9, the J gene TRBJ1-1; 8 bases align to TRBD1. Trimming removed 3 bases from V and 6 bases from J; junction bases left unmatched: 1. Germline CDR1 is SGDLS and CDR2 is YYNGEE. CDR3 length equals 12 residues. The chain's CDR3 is CASSETGAEAFF. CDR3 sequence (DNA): TGTGCCAGCAGCGAGACAGGGGCTGAAGCTTTCTTT.

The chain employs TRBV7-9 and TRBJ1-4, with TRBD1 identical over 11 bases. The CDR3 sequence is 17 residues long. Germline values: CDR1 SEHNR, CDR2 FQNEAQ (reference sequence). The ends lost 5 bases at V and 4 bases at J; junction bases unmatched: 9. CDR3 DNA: TGTGCCAGCAGCCGGACAGGGGGCGTGATAGGTAATGAAAAACTGTTTTTT. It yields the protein CASSRTGGVIGNEKLFF.

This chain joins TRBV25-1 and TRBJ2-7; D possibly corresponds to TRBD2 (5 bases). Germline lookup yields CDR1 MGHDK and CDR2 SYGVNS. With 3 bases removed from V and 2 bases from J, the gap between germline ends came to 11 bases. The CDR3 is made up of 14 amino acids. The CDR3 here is CASSDDLGAYEQYF. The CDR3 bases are TGTGCCAGCAGTGACGACTTGGGAGCCTACGAGCAGTACTTC.

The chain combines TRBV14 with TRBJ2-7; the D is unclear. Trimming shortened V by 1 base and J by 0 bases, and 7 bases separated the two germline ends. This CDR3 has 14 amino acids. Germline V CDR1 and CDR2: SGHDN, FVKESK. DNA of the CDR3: TGTGCCAGCAGCCAAGTTGTCAACTCCTACGAGCAGTACTTC. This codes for CASSQVVNSYEQYF.

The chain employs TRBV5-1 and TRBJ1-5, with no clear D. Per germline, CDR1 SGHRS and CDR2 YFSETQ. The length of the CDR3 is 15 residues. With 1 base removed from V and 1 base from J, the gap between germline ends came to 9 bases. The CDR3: CASSLTGTSNQPQHF. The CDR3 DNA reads TGCGCCAGCAGCTTGACTGGTACGAGCAATCAGCCCCAGCATTTT.

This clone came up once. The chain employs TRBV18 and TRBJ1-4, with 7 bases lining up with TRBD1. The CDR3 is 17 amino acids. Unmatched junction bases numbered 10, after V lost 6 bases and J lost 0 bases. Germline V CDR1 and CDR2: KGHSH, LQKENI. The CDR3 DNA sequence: TGTGCCAGCTCCCCGGACAGGAGTGCTGCAACTAATGAAAAACTGTTTTTT. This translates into CASSPDRSAATNEKLFF.

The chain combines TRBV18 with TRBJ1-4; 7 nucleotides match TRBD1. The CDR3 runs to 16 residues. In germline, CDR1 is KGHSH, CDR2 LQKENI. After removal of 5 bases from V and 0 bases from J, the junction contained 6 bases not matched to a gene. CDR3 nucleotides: TGTGCCAGCTCATTAGACAGGGTTGCAACTAATGAAAAACTGTTTTTT. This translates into CASSLDRVATNEKLFF.

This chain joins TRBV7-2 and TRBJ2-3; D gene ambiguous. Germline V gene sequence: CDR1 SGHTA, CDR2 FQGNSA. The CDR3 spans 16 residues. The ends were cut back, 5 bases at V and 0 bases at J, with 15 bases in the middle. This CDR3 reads CASSLLGGPSTDTQYF. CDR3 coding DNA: TGTGCCAGCAGCCTCTTGGGCGGCCCTAGCACAGATACGCAGTATTTT.

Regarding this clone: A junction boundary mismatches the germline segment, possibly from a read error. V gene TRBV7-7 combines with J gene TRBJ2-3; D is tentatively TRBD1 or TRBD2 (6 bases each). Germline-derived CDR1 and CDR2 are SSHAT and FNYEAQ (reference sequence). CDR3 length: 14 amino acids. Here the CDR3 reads CASSLGGATDTQYF. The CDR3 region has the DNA TGTGCTAGCAGCTTGGGGGGCGCCACAGATACGCAGTATTTT.

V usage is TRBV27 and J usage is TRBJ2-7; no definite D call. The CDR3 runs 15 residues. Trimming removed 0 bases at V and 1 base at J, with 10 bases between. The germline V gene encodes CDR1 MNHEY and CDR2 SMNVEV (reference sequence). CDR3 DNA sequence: TGTGCCAGCAGTTTATCTCCCGACACTTCCTACGAGCAGTACTTC. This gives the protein CASSLSPDTSYEQYF.

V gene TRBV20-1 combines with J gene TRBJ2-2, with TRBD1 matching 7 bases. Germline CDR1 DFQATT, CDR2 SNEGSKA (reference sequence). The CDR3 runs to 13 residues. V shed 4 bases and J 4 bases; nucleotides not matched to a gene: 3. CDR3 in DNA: TGCAGTGCTATTGACAGGGCCACCGGGGAGCTGTTTTTT. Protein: CSAIDRATGELFF.

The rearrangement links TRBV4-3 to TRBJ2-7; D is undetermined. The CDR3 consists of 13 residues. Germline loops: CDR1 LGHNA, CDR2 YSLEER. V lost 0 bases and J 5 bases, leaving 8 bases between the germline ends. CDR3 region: CASSQDVGNEQYF. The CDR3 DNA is TGCGCCAGCAGCCAAGATGTAGGGAACGAGCAGTACTTC.

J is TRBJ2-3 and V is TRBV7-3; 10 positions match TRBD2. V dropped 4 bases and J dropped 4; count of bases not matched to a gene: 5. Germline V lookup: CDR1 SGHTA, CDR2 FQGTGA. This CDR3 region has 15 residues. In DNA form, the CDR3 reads TGTGCCAGCAGCTCTTTAGCGGGAGGCCCAGATACGCAGTATTTT. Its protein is CASSSLAGGPDTQYF.

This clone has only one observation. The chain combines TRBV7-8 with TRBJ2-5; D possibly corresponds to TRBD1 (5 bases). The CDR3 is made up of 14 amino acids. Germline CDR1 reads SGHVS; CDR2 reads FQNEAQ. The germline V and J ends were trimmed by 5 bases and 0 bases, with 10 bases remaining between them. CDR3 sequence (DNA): TGTGCCAGCAGCCACGGACAAAACCAAGAGACCCAGTACTTC. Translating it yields CASSHGQNQETQYF.

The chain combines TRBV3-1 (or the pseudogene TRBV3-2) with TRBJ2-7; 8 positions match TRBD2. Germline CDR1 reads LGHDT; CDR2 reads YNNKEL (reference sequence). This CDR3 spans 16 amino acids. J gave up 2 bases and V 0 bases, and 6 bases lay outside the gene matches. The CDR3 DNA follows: TGTGCCAGCAGCCAAGAATGGCGGGAGGCTCCCTACGAGCAGTACTTC. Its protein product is CASSQEWREAPYEQYF.

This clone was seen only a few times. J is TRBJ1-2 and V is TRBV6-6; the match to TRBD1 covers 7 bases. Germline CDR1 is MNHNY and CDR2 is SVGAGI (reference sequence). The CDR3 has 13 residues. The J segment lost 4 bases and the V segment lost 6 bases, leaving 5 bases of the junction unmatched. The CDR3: CASRGDSSYGYTF. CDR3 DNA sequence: TGTGCCAGCAGGGGGGACAGTTCCTATGGCTACACCTTC.

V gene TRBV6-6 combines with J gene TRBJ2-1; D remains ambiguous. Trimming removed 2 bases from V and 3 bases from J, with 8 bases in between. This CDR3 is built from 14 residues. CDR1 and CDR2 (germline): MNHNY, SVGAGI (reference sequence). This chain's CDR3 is CASSYRNNYNEQFF. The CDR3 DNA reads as TGTGCCAGCAGTTACAGGAATAACTACAATGAGCAGTTCTTC.

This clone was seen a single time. The CDR3 spells CASSLPGLLQGPLHF. For the CDR3, the DNA is TGTGCCAGCAGTTTACCCGGCCTCCTACAGGGCCCCCTCCACTTT. The chain joins TRBV6-2 or TRBV6-3 to TRBJ1-6, with D possibly matching TRBD1 (6 bases). Germline V gene lookup returns CDR1 MNHEY and CDR2 SVGEGT. Trimming took 4 bases from V and 13 from J, leaving 20 bases between them. CDR3 length: 15 residues.

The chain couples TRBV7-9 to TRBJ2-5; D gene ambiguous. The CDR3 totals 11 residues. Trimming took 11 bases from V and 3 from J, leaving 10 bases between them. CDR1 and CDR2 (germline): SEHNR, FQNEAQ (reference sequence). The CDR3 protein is CALQEKETQYF. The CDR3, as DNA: TGTGCCTTGCAGGAAAAAGAGACCCAGTACTTC.

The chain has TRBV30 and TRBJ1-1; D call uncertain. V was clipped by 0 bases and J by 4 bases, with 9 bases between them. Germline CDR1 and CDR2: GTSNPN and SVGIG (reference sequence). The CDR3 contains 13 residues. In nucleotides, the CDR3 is TGTGCCTGGAGTGTAGGGCGACTCACTGAAGCTTTCTTT. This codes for CAWSVGRLTEAFF.

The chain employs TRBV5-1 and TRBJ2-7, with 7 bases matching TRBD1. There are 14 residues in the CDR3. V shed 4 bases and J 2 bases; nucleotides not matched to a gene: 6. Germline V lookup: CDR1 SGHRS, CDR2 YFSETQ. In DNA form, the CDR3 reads TGCGCCAGCAGCGTCTACAGGGGAGCCTACGAGCAGTACTTC. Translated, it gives CASSVYRGAYEQYF.